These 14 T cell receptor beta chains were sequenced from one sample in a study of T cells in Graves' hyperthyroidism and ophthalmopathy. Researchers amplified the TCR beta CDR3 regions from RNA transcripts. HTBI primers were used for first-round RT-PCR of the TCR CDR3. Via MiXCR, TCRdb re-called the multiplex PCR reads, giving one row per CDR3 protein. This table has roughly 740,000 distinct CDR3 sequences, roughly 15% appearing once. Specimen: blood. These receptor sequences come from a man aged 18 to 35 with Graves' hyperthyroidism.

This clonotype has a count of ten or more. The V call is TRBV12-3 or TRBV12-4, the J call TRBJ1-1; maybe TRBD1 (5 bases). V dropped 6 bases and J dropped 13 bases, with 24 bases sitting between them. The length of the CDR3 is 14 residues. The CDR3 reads CASRSDGTGGSSFF. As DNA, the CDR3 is TGTGCCAGCAGGTCTGACGGGACCGGGGGTTCTAGTTTCTTT.

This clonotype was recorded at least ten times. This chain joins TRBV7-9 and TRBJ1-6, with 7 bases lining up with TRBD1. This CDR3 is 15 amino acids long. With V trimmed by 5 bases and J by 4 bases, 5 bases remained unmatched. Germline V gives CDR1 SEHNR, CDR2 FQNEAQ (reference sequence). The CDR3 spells CASSAETGYNSPLHF. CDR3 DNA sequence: TGTGCCAGCAGCGCCGAGACAGGGTATAATTCACCCCTCCACTTT.

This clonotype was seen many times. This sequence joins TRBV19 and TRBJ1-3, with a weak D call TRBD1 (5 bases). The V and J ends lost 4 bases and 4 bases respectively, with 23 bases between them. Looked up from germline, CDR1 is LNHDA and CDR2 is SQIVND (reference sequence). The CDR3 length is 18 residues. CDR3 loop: CASSTRGTAAGSGNTIYF. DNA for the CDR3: TGTGCCAGTAGTACGCGCGGGACGGCTGCGGGCTCCGGAAACACCATATATTTT.

The CDR3 sequence: CASSYPGLAGGRYTGELFF. DNA of the CDR3: TGTGCCAGCAGCTACCCGGGACTAGCGGGAGGACGGTACACCGGGGAGCTGTTTTTT. The chain has TRBV7-8 and TRBJ2-2; 15 positions agree with TRBD2. The germline V gene has CDR1 SGHVS and CDR2 FQNEAQ. After removal of 4 bases from V and 3 bases from J, the junction contained 9 bases not matched to a gene. CDR3 size: 19 residues.

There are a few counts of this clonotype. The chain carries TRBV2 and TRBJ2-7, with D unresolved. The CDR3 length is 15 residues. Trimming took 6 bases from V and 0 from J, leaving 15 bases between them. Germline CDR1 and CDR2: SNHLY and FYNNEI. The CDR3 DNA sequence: TGTGCCAGCAGGAGAAGGGCACTGAGCTCCTACGAGCAGTACTTC. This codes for CASRRRALSSYEQYF.

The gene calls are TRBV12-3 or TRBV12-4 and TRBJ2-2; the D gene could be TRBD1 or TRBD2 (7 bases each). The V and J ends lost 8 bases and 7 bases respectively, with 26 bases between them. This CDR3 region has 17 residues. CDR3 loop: CASGGGAGGASDGELFF. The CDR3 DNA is TGTGCCAGCGGGGGGGGGGCAGGGGGGGCCAGTGACGGGGAGCTGTTTTTT.

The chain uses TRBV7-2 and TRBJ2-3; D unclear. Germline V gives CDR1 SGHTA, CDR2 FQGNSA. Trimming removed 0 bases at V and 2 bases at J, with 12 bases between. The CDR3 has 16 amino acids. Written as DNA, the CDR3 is TGTGCCAGCAGCTTAGCGTCAGGAATACACACAGATACGCAGTATTTT. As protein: CASSLASGIHTDTQYF.

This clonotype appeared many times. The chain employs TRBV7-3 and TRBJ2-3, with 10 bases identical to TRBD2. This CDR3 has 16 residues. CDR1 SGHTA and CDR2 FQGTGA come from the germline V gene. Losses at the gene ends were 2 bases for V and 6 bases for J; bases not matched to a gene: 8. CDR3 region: CASSLALAGPTDTQYF. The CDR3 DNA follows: TGTGCCAGCAGCTTAGCACTAGCGGGACCCACGGATACGCAGTATTTT.

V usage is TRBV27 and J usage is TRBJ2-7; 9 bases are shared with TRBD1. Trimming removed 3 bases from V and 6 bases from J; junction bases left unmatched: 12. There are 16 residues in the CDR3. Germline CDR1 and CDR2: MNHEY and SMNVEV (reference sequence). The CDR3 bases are TGTGCCAGCAGTTTCAACCCTTGGACAGGGGCGGGCGAGCAGTACTTC. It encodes CASSFNPWTGAGEQYF.

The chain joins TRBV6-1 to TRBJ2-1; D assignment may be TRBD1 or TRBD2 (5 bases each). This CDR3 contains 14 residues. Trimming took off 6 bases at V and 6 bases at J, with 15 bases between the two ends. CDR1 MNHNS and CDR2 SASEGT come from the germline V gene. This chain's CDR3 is CASSPQSGPNEQFF. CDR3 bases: TGTGCCAGCAGCCCGCAGTCGGGGCCCAATGAGCAGTTCTTC.

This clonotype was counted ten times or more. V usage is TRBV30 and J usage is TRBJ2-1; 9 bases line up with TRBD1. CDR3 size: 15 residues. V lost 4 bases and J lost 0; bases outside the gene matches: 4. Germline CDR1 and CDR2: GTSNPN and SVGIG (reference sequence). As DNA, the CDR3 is TGTGCCTGGACGGGACAGGGATTCTCCTACAATGAGCAGTTCTTC. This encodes CAWTGQGFSYNEQFF. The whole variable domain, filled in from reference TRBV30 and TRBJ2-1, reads SQTIHQWPATLVQPVGSPLSLECTVEGTSNPNLYWYRQAAGRGLQLLFYSVGIGQISSEVPQNLSASRPQDRQFILSSKKLLLSDSGFYLCAWTGQGFSYNEQFFGPGTRLTVL.

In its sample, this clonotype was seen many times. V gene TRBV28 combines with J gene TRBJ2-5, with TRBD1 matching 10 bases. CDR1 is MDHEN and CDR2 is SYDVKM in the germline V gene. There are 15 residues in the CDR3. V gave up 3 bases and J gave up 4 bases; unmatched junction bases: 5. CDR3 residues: CASSFGTGVGETQYF. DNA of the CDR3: TGTGCCAGCAGTTTTGGGACAGGGGTGGGAGAGACCCAGTACTTC.

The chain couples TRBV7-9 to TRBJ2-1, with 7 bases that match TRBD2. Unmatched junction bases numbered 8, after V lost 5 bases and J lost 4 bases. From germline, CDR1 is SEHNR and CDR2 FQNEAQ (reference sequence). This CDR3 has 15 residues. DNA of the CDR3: TGTGCCAGCAGCAAAGGACTAGATTGGTACAATGAGCAGTTCTTC. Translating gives CASSKGLDWYNEQFF.

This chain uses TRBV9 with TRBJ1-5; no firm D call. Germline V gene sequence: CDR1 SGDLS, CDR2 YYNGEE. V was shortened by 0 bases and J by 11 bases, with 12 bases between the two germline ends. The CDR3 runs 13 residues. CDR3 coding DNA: TGTGCCAGCAGCGTAGCTACCGAGGGCACCCAGCATTTT. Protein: CASSVATEGTQHF. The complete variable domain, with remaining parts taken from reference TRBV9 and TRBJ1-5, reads DSGVTQTPKHLITATGQRVTLRCSPRSGDLSVYWYQQSLDQGLQFLIQYYNGEERAKGNILERFSAQQFPDLHSELNLSSLELGDSALYFCASSVATEGTQHFGDGTRLSIL.